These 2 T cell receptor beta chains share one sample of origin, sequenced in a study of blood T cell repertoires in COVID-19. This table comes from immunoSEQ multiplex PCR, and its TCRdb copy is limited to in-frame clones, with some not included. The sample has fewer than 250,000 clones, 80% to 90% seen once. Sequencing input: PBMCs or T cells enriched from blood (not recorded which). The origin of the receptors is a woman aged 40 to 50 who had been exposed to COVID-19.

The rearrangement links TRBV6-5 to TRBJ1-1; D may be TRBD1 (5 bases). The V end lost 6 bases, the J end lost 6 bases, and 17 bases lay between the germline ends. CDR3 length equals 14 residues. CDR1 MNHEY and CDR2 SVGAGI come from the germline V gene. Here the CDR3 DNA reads TGTGCCAGCAGATACGAGACAGAAGGATCTGAAGCTTTCTTT. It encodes CASRYETEGSEAFF.

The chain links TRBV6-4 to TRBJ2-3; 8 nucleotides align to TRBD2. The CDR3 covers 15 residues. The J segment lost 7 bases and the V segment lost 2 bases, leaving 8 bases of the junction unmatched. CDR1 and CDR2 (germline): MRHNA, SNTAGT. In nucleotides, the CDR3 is TGTGCCAGCAGTGACGACGGGGGGGCCTCTAATACGCAGTATTTT. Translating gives CASSDDGGASNTQYF.